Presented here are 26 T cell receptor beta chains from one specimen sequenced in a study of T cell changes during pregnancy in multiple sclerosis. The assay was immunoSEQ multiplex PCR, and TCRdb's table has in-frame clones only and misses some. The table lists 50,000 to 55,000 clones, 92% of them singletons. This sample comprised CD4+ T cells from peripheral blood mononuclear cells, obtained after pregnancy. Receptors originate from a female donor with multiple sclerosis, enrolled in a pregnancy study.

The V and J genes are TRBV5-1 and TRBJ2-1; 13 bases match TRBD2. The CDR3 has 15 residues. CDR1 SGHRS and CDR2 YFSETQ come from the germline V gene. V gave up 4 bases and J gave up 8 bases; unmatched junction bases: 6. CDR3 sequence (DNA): TGCGCCAGCAGCGGCGGACTAGCGGGAGCCCATGAGCAGTTCTTC. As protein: CASSGGLAGAHEQFF.

CDR3 sequence (DNA): TGTGCCAGCAGCTTAAGGACAGGGGGCTCTGAAGCTTTCTTT. It encodes CASSLRTGGSEAFF. This chain connects TRBV13 to TRBJ1-1; 11 bases agree with TRBD1. Germline assignment: CDR1 PRHDT and CDR2 FYEKMQ (reference sequence). Trimming took 2 bases from V and 6 from J; bases not matched to a gene: 2. This CDR3 comprises 14 residues.

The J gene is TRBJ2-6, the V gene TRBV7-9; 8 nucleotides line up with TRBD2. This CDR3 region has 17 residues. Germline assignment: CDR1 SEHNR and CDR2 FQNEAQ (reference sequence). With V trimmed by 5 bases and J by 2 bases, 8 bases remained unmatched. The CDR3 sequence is CASSRGGPSTGANVLTF. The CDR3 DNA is TGTGCCAGCAGCCGGGGGGGTCCCTCGACTGGGGCCAACGTCCTGACTTTC.

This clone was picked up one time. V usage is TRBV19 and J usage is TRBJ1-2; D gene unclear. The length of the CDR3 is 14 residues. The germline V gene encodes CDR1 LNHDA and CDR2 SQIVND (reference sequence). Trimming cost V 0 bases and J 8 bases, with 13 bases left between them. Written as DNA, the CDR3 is TGTGCCAGTAGTATAGATCGGGTAACCGGCGGCTACACCTTC. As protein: CASSIDRVTGGYTF.

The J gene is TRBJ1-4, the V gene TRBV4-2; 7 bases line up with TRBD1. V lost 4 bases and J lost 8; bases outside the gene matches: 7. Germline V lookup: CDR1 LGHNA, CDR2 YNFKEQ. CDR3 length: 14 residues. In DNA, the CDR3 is TGTGCCAGCAGCCCCCAAGACAGGGACGAAAAACTGTTTTTT. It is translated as CASSPQDRDEKLFF.

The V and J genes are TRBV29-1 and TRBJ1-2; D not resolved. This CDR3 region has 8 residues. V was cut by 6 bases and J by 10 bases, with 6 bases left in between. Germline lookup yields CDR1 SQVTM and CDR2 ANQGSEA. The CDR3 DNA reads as TGCAGCGTCGGGTCCTACACCTTC. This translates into CSVGSYTF. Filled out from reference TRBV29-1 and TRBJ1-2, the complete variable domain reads SAVISQKPSRDICQRGTSLTIQCQVDSQVTMMFWYRQQPGQSLTLIATANQGSEATYESGFVIDKFPISRPNLTFSTLTVSNMSPEDSSIYLCSVGSYTFGSGTRLTVV.

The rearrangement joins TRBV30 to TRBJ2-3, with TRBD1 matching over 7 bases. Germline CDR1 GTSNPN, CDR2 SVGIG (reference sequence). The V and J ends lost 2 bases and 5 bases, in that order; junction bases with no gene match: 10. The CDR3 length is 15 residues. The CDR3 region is CAWSSSGTDLDTQYF. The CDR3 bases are TGTGCCTGGAGTTCTTCCGGGACAGATTTAGATACGCAGTATTTT.

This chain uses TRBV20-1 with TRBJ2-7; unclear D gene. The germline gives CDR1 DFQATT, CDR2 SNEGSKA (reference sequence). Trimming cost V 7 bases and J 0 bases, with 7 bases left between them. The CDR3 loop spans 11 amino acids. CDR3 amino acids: CSVRSSYEQYF. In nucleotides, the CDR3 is TGCAGTGTTCGGAGCTCCTACGAGCAGTACTTC.

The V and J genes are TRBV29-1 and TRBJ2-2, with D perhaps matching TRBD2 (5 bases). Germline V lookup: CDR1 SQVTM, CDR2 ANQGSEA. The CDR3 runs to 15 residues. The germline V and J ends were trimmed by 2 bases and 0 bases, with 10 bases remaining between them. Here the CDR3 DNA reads TGCAGCGTTGAAACGACGGGAACGAACACCGGGGAGCTGTTTTTT. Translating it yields CSVETTGTNTGELFF.

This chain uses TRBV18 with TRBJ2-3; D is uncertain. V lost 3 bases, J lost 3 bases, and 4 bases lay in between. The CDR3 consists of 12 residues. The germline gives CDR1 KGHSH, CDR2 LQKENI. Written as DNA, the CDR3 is TGTGCCAGCTCACCCGGTACAGATACGCAGTATTTT. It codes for CASSPGTDTQYF.

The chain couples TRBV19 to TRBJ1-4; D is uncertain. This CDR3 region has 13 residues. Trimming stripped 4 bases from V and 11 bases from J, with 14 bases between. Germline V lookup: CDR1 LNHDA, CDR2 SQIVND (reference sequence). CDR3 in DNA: TGTGCCAGTAGTAGAAACAGTTTCCCTAAACTGTTTTTT. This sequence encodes CASSRNSFPKLFF.

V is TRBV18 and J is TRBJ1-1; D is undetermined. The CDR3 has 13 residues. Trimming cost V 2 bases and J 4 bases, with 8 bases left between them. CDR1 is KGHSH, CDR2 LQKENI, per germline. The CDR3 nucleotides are TGTGCCAGCTCACCATACGCCGGCACTGAAGCTTTCTTT. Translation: CASSPYAGTEAFF.

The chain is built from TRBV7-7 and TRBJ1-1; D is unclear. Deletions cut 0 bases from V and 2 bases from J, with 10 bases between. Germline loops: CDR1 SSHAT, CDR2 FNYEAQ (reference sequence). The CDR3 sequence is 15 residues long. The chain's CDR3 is CASSLARGENTEAFF. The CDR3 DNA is TGTGCCAGCAGCTTAGCGCGGGGAGAAAACACTGAAGCTTTCTTT. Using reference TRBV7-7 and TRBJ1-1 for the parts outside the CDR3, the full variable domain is GAGVSQSPRYKVTKRGQDVTLRCDPISSHATLYWYQQALGQGPEFLTYFNYEAQPDKSGLPSDRFSAERPEGSISTLTIQRTEQRDSAMYRCASSLARGENTEAFFGQGTRLTVV.

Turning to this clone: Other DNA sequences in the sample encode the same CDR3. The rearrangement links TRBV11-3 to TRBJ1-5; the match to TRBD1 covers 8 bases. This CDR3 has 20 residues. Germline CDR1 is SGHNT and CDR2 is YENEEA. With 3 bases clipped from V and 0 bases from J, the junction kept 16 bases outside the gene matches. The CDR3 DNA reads TGTGCCAGCAGCTTGACCGGGACAGGAGGCAAGGGGTATAGCAATCAGCCCCAGCATTTT. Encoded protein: CASSLTGTGGKGYSNQPQHF.

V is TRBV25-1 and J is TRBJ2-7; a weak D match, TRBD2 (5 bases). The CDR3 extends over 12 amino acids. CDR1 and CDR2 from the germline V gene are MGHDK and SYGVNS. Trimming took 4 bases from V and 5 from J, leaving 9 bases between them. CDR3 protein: CASSGVGNEQYF. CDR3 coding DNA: TGTGCCAGCAGTGGGGTCGGGAACGAGCAGTACTTC.

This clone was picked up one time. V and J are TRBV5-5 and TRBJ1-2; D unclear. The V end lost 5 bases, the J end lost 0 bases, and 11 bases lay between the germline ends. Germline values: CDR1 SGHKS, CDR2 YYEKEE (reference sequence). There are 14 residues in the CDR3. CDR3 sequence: CASRRTDANYGYTF. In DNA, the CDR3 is TGTGCCAGCAGACGGACTGACGCTAACTATGGCTACACCTTC.

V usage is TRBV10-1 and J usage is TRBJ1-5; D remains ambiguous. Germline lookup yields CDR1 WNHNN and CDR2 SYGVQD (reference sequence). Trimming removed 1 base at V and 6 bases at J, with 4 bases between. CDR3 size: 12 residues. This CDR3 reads CASSEFGQPQHF. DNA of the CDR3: TGCGCCAGCAGTGAGTTCGGTCAGCCCCAGCATTTT.

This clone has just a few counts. As DNA, the CDR3 is TGTGCCAGCAGACAGGGGAAACAGCCCCAGCATTTT. Its protein is CASRQGKQPQHF. The genes are TRBV6-1 and TRBJ1-5; 7 bases agree with TRBD1. The CDR3 loop spans 12 amino acids. Trimming took 6 bases from V and 7 from J; bases not matched to a gene: 3. Germline CDR1 reads MNHNS; CDR2 reads SASEGT.

The CDR3 nucleotides are TGTGCCAGCAGCTTAGAGTCGGCATTCCAGGGCTACAATGAGCAGTTCTTC. It yields the protein CASSLESAFQGYNEQFF. This rearrangement joins TRBV7-9 to TRBJ2-1; D perhaps matches TRBD1 (5 bases). CDR1 and CDR2 (germline): SEHNR, FQNEAQ (reference sequence). This CDR3 region has 17 residues. The V end was cut by 1 base, the J end by 3 bases, with 16 bases between.

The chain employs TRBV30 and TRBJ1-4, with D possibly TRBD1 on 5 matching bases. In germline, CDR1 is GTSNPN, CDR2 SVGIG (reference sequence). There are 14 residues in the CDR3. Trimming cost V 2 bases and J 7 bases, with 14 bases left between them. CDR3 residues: CAWSRPGKTEKLFF. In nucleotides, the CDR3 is TGTGCCTGGAGTCGGCCAGGGAAGACTGAAAAACTGTTTTTT.

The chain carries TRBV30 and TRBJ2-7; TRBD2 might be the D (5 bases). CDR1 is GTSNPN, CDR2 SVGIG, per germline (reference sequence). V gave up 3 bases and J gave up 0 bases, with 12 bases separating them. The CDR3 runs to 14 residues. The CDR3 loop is CAWSFRGLSYEQYF. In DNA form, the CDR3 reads TGTGCCTGGAGCTTCAGAGGACTCTCCTACGAGCAGTACTTC.

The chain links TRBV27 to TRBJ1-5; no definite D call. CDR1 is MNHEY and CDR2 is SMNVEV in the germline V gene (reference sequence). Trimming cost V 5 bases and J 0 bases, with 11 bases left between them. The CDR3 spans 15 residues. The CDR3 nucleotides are TGTGCCAGCAGTCTCAGTGTTAATAGCAATCAGCCCCAGCATTTT. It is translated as CASSLSVNSNQPQHF.

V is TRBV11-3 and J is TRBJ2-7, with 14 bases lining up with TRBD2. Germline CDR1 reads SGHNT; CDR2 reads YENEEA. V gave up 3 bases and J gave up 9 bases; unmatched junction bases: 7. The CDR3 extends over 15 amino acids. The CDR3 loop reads CASSLGTSGSQSQYF. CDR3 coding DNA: TGTGCCAGCAGCTTGGGGACTAGCGGGAGTCAGTCGCAGTACTTC.

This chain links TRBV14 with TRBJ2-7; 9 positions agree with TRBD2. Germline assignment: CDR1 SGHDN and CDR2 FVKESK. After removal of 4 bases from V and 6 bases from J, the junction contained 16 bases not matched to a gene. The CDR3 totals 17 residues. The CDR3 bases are TGTGCCAGCAGCCCAGACTACGCCGCGGGAGGGCGAACCGAGCAGTACTTC. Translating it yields CASSPDYAAGGRTEQYF.

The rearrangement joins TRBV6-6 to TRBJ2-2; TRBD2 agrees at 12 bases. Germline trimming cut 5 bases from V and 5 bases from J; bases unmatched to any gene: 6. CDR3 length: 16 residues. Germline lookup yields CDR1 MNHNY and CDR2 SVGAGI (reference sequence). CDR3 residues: CASSPRTSGTTGELFF. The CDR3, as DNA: TGTGCCAGCAGTCCCCGGACTAGCGGGACAACCGGGGAGCTGTTTTTT.

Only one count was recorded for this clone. The CDR3 loop reads CSVVTLSSYNEQFF. The CDR3 nucleotides are TGCAGCGTTGTGACTCTCAGCTCCTACAATGAGCAGTTCTTC. This chain joins TRBV29-1 and TRBJ2-1; D unresolved. Germline V gene sequence: CDR1 SQVTM, CDR2 ANQGSEA. This CDR3 has 14 amino acids. The V and J ends lost 4 bases and 0 bases respectively, with 10 bases between them.